One sample yielded the 5 T cell receptor beta chains listed below, sequenced in a study of T cells in Graves' hyperthyroidism and ophthalmopathy. Amplification yielded TCR beta CDR3 regions, with RNA transcripts as the source. The TCR CDR3 was amplified in a first-round RT-PCR using the HTBI primer set. TCRdb ran MiXCR on the multiplex PCR reads and lists one entry per CDR3 protein. Of 650,000 to 750,000 distinct CDR3 sequences in the sample, about 14% were seen once. The sequenced material came from blood. Source of these receptors: a young woman with Graves' hyperthyroidism.

This clonotype was observed at least ten times. The CDR3 nucleotides read TGTGCCACCAGTGACGCTACTAGGCAAGAGACCCAGTACTTC. Residues: CATSDATRQETQYF. The chain combines TRBV24-1 with TRBJ2-5; D may be TRBD2 (5 bases). The CDR3 length is 14 residues. V lost 4 bases and J lost 2, with 10 bases in between. Germline V gene lookup returns CDR1 KGHDR and CDR2 SFDVKD.

The chain employs TRBV12-3 or TRBV12-4 and TRBJ2-1, with D possibly being TRBD2 (6 bases). The germline V and J ends were trimmed by 6 bases and 12 bases, with 12 bases remaining between them. This CDR3 region has 11 residues. Here the CDR3 reads CASSRGLRQFF. CDR3 bases: TGTGCCAGCAGCCGGGGACTCAGGCAGTTCTTC.

In this sample, this clonotype turned up many times. The chain carries TRBV7-2 and TRBJ2-6; 10 bases are a match to TRBD1. Germline CDR1 SGHTA, CDR2 FQGNSA. V trimming: 5 bases; J trimming: 2 bases; junction bases outside the gene matches: 6. The CDR3 totals 17 residues. The CDR3 reads CASSRGQGDPGANVLTF. CDR3 DNA: TGTGCCAGCAGCCGAGGACAGGGGGACCCTGGGGCCAACGTCCTGACTTTC.

The chain is built from TRBV9 and TRBJ2-1, with a tentative D call TRBD2 (6 bases). Per germline, CDR1 SGDLS and CDR2 YYNGEE. The CDR3 is 15 residues long. V was clipped by 0 bases and J by 4 bases, with 11 bases between them. The CDR3: CASSVGLAEYNEQFF. The CDR3 bases are TGTGCCAGCAGCGTAGGGTTAGCGGAGTACAATGAGCAGTTCTTC.

Many counts were recorded for this clonotype. This sequence joins TRBV11-2 and TRBJ1-5, with D hard to call. CDR1 is SGHAT and CDR2 is FQNNGV in the germline V gene. The CDR3 totals 15 residues. Trimming stripped 0 bases from V and 9 bases from J, with 15 bases between. The CDR3 nucleotides are TGTGCCAGCAGCTTAGATCAGGTGGGGAATTCGCCCCAGCATTTT. It yields the protein CASSLDQVGNSPQHF.